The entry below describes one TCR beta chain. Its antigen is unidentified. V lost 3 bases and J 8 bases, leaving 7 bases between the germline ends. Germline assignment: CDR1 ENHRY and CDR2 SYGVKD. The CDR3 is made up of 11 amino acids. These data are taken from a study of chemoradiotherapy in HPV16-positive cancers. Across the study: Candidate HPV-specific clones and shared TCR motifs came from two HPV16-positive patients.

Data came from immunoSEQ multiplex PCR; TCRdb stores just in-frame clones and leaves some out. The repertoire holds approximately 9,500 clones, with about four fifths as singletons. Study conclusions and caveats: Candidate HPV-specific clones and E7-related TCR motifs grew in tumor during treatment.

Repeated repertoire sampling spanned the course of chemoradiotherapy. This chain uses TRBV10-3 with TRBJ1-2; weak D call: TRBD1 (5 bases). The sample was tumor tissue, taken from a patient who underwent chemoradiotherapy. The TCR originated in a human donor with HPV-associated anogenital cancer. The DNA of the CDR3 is TGTGCCATCAGTGACTGGGGCGGCTACACCTTC. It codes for CAISDWGGYTF.